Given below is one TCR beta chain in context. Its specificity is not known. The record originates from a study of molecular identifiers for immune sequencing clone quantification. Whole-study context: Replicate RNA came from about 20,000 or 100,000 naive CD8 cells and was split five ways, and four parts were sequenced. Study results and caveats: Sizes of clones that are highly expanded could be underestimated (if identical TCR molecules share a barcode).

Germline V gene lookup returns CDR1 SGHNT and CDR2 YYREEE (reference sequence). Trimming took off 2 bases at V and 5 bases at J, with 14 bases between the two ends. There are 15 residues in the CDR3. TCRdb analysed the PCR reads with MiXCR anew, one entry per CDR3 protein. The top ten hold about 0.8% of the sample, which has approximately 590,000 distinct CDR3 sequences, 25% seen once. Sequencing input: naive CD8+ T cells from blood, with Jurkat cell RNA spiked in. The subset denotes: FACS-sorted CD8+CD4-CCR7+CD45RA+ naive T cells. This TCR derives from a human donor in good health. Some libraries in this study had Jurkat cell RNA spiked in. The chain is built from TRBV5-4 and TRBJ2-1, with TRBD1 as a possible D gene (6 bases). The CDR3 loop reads CASSFKQGVHNEQFF. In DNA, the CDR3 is TGTGCCAGCAGCTTTAAACAGGGAGTCCACAATGAGCAGTTCTTC.